This T cell receptor (beta chain) comes out of a study of T cells in Graves' hyperthyroidism and ophthalmopathy. What was amplified from RNA transcripts were TCR beta CDR3 regions. Carried out on the TCR CDR3, a first-round RT-PCR used the HTBI primer set. TCRdb passed the multiplex PCR reads through MiXCR, listing each CDR3 protein once. The sample lists 380,000 or so distinct CDR3 sequences, about 13% occurring once. Regarding this clonotype: The antigen is undetermined.

General study points: Stable hyperthyroidism was separated from ophthalmopathy by a model based on 13 V-J features. Prediction of ophthalmopathy progression came a median around 6.1 months pre-onset.

Among the patients, aged 18 to 65, hyperthyroidism was newly diagnosed and had lasted under 2 months. Clinical symptoms, serum thyroxine, TRAb, thyroid ultrasound and orbital computed tomography informed diagnoses. J was trimmed by 1 base and V by 3 bases; bases with no gene match: 5. The CDR3 extends over 17 amino acids. The sequencing input was blood. This chain links TRBV12-3 or TRBV12-4 with TRBJ2-2, with 10 bases fitting TRBD1. This clonotype was obtained from a man between 25 and 39 years old with Graves' hyperthyroidism that later progressed to Graves' ophthalmopathy. The chain's CDR3 is CASSFGWDRGNTGELFF. The CDR3 DNA is TGTGCCAGCAGTTTCGGGTGGGACAGGGGGAACACCGGGGAGCTGTTTTTT.